Below are 5 T cell receptor beta chains sequenced from a single sample in a study of blood T cell repertoires in COVID-19. Here immunoSEQ multiplex PCR was the method, and the copy in TCRdb shows in-frame clones only, minus some. The repertoire includes 70,000 to 80,000 clones, less than 90% of them detected once, and about 15% sits in the top ten. The specimen was peripheral blood. Every receptor here comes from a man older than 75 in a cohort sampled during active COVID-19.

In the case of this clone: The sample has other DNA sequences that encode this CDR3 too. The rearrangement joins TRBV7-9 to TRBJ1-5; TRBD1 might be the D (5 bases). CDR1 is SEHNR, CDR2 FQNEAQ, per germline (reference sequence). Trimming took 4 bases from V and 5 from J, leaving 6 bases between them. The length of the CDR3 is 12 residues. The CDR3 DNA is TGTGCCAGCAGCTCGGGGGATCAGCCCCAGCATTTT. It yields the protein CASSSGDQPQHF.

This clone was counted only a few times. The chain employs TRBV6-2 or TRBV6-3 and TRBJ1-6; maybe TRBD1 (5 bases). CDR1 MNHEY and CDR2 SVGEGT come from the germline V gene. Trimming removed 6 bases at V and 9 bases at J, with 12 bases between. This CDR3 has 13 residues. The CDR3 DNA is TGTGCCAGCAGCCCTAGACAGAGTTCACCCCTCCACTTT. It encodes CASSPRQSSPLHF.

This chain joins TRBV10-3 and TRBJ1-2; TRBD1 matches at 12 bases. Germline V gene data show CDR1 as ENHRY and CDR2 as SYGVKD. The CDR3 length is 17 residues. The junction had 13 bases not matched to a gene; V was cut back by 10 bases and J by 1 base. The CDR3 protein is CATAGTGGIESNYGYTF. CDR3 in DNA: TGTGCCACCGCCGGGACAGGGGGCATAGAAAGTAACTATGGCTACACCTTC.

This CDR3 reads CASSPGELNTEAFF. The CDR3 DNA follows: TGTGCCAGCTCACCAGGTGAGTTGAACACTGAAGCTTTCTTT. The rearrangement links TRBV18 to TRBJ1-1, with D unclear. The V and J ends lost 2 bases and 0 bases respectively, with 7 bases between them. The CDR3 has 14 amino acids. Looked up from germline, CDR1 is KGHSH and CDR2 is LQKENI. Full variable domain (outside the CDR3, taken from reference TRBV18 and TRBJ1-1): NAGVMQNPRHLVRRRGQEARLRCSPMKGHSHVYWYRQLPEEGLKFMVYLQKENIIDESGMPKERFSAEFPKEGPSILRIQQVVRGDSAAYFCASSPGELNTEAFFGQGTRLTVV.

The V gene is TRBV10-1, the J gene TRBJ1-2, with D uncertain. This CDR3 has 17 amino acids. V was trimmed by 6 bases and J by 3 bases, leaving 23 bases between them. Germline V lookup: CDR1 WNHNN, CDR2 SYGVQD (reference sequence). The CDR3 loop reads CASSERPRGLTHYGYTF. The CDR3 bases are TGCGCCAGCAGCGAGAGGCCCCGAGGACTCACCCACTATGGCTACACCTTC.